This T cell receptor beta chain is drawn from a study of shared clonotypes between healthy human individuals. TCRdb's table, derived via immunoSEQ multiplex PCR, lists solely in-frame clones and lacks some. The table records around 600,000 clones, around 97% of them present only once. V gave up 2 bases and J gave up 1 base, with 8 bases separating them. This CDR3 has 14 amino acids. Germline V CDR1 and CDR2: MNHNY, SVGAGI (reference sequence). Sequenced: naive CD4+ T cells sorted from blood. Subset specified: CD45RA+ positively selected. This clonotype originated in a young woman in good health. The chain has TRBV6-6 and TRBJ1-1; D possibly corresponds to TRBD1 (6 bases). In DNA form, the CDR3 reads TGTGCCAGCAGTTACGACAGGCGGAACACTGAAGCTTTCTTT. This codes for CASSYDRRNTEAFF.